One sample yielded the 25 T cell receptor beta chains listed below, sequenced in a study of OX40 agonist ivuxolimab in advanced cancers. Measured with immunoSEQ multiplex PCR; TCRdb has only the in-frame clones, and not every one. The data show 55,000 to 60,000 clones, approximately 88% seen once. The sample consisted of CD4+ or CD8+ T cells sorted from blood, taken in a trial of the OX40 agonist ivuxolimab. The receptors stem from an adult with an advanced solid tumor such as melanoma, head and neck, liver or kidney cancer.

The gene calls are TRBV28 and TRBJ2-3; 7 bases align to TRBD1. The CDR3 is 18 amino acids. Trimming at V came to 7 bases and at J to 1 base, leaving 17 bases not matched to a gene. Germline CDR1 and CDR2: MDHEN and SYDVKM. CDR3 loop: CASIPGDRRAGGTDTQYF. DNA for the CDR3: TGTGCCAGCATACCCGGGGACAGACGGGCTGGTGGCACAGATACGCAGTATTTT. Full variable domain (rest looked up from reference TRBV28 and TRBJ2-3): DVKVTQSSRYLVKRTGEKVFLECVQDMDHENMFWYRQDPGLGLRLIYFSYDVKMKEKGDIPEGYSVSREKKERFSLILESASTNQTSMYLCASIPGDRRAGGTDTQYFGPGTRLTVL.

Comments on this clone: Other DNA sequences within the sample encode an identical CDR3. The rearrangement joins TRBV10-3 to TRBJ2-5; no clear D gene. In germline, CDR1 is ENHRY, CDR2 SYGVKD. The CDR3 extends over 12 amino acids. V lost 3 bases and J lost 4, with 6 bases in between. For the CDR3, the DNA is TGTGCCATCAGTGACGTAGGAGAGACCCAGTACTTC. Residues: CAISDVGETQYF.

The V and J genes are TRBV28 and TRBJ1-2; TRBD1 is a possible D gene (6 bases). V dropped 6 bases and J dropped 8 bases, with 22 bases sitting between them. From germline, CDR1 is MDHEN and CDR2 SYDVKM. The CDR3 has 15 amino acids. In DNA, the CDR3 is TGTGCCAGCAGGCCTTCCTTAGGGGGGGCGGGAGGCTACACCTTC. It encodes CASRPSLGGAGGYTF.

The genes are TRBV4-1 and TRBJ2-7; D possibly corresponds to TRBD2 (5 bases). CDR3 size: 17 residues. Germline CDR1 is MGHRA and CDR2 is YSYEKL. V lost 1 base and J lost 3, with 19 bases in between. CDR3 amino acids: CASSQVISRDMHYEQYF. The CDR3 DNA sequence: TGCGCCAGCAGCCAAGTAATTTCGAGGGATATGCACTACGAGCAGTACTTC.

The V and J genes are TRBV6-1 and TRBJ2-7; unclear D gene. The germline gives CDR1 MNHNS, CDR2 SASEGT. The CDR3 loop spans 14 amino acids. With 7 bases removed from V and 0 bases from J, the gap between germline ends came to 13 bases. CDR3 coding DNA: TGTGCCAGCACCCCCGCTAGGAGCTCCTACGAGCAGTACTTC. Protein product: CASTPARSSYEQYF.

The chain uses TRBV11-2 and TRBJ2-7; a weak D match, TRBD1 (6 bases). The CDR3 totals 14 residues. V lost 5 bases and J lost 2, with 13 bases in between. The V gene's germline CDR1 is SGHAT and CDR2 FQNNGV. CDR3 sequence (DNA): TGTGCCAGCAGCGTTGGGACACAGGCCTACGAGCAGTACTTC. This sequence encodes CASSVGTQAYEQYF.

This chain connects TRBV5-4 to TRBJ1-2; 10 bases map to TRBD1. J gave up 1 base and V 4 bases, and 7 bases lay outside the gene matches. This CDR3 has 16 residues. CDR1 and CDR2 from the germline V gene are SGHNT and YYREEE (reference sequence). CDR3 in amino acids: CASSPAGQGINYGYTF. The CDR3 DNA reads as TGTGCCAGCAGCCCGGCGGGACAGGGGATTAACTATGGCTACACCTTC. The whole variable domain, remainder taken from reference TRBV5-4 and TRBJ1-2, is ETGVTQSPTHLIKTRGQQVTLRCSSQSGHNTVSWYQQALGQGPQFIFQYYREEENGRGNFPPRFSGLQFPNYSSELNVNALELDDSALYLCASSPAGQGINYGYTFGSGTRLTVV.

This clone has only a few counts. In DNA, the CDR3 is TGTGCCAGCAGCCAGGGGGGCGAAGCTTTCTTT. It encodes CASSQGGEAFF. The chain has TRBV7-8 and TRBJ1-1; 7 bases fit TRBD1. In germline, CDR1 is SGHVS, CDR2 FQNEAQ. This CDR3 region has 11 residues. J was trimmed by 8 bases and V by 5 bases; bases with no gene match: 2.

V usage is TRBV6-1 and J usage is TRBJ1-1; D possibly corresponds to TRBD1 (5 bases). V lost 1 base, J lost 4 bases, and 7 bases lay in between. CDR3 length equals 13 residues. CDR1 is MNHNS and CDR2 is SASEGT in the germline V gene. For the CDR3, the DNA is TGTGCCAGCAGTGAAGTGGGGGTCACTGAAGCTTTCTTT. Translating it yields CASSEVGVTEAFF.

V and J are TRBV7-8 and TRBJ2-5, with D possibly called TRBD1 or TRBD2 (7 bases each). The germline V gene encodes CDR1 SGHVS and CDR2 FQNEAQ. The CDR3 has 16 residues. Trimming took 2 bases from V and 2 from J, leaving 15 bases between them. Here the CDR3 DNA reads TGTGCCAGCAGCTTACGGGAGGACAGGCCTCAAGAGACCCAGTACTTC. Translation: CASSLREDRPQETQYF.

The chain links TRBV20-1 to TRBJ1-1, with a possible D match to TRBD1 (6 bases). CDR1 DFQATT and CDR2 SNEGSKA come from the germline V gene (reference sequence). This CDR3 is built from 11 residues. The CDR3 spells CRPTGNTEAFF. CDR3 DNA: TGCAGGCCGACAGGGAACACTGAAGCTTTCTTT.

DNA for the CDR3: TGTGCCAGCAGCTTGACAGGGGGCAACACCGGGGAGCTGTTTTTT. Protein: CASSLTGGNTGELFF. This chain uses TRBV7-2 with TRBJ2-2; 10 nucleotides match TRBD1. The germline V gene has CDR1 SGHTA and CDR2 FQGNSA. The CDR3 has 15 amino acids. Losses at the gene ends were 3 bases for V and 2 bases for J; bases not matched to a gene: 0. Combining the CDR3 with reference TRBV7-2 and TRBJ2-2 gives the whole variable domain GAGVSQSPSNKVTEKGKDVELRCDPISGHTALYWYRQSLGQGLEFLIYFQGNSAPDKSGLPSDRFSAERTGGSVSTLTIQRTQQEDSAVYLCASSLTGGNTGELFFGEGSRLTVL.

This clone was recorded a few times. The chain couples TRBV30 to TRBJ1-1; D may be TRBD1 (5 bases). Germline assignment: CDR1 GTSNPN and CDR2 SVGIG (reference sequence). The V end lost 0 bases, the J end lost 4 bases, and 9 bases lay between the germline ends. The CDR3 sequence is 13 residues long. The CDR3 region has the DNA TGTGCCTGGAGTGTCGGGGCCCTCACTGAAGCTTTCTTT. Translated: CAWSVGALTEAFF.

The rearrangement links TRBV7-6 to TRBJ2-1, with D possibly being TRBD2 (6 bases). Trimming pared 2 bases from V and 0 bases from J, leaving 11 bases between. The germline gives CDR1 SGHVS, CDR2 FNYEAQ. The CDR3 is made up of 16 amino acids. The CDR3 DNA is TGTGCCAGCAGCTTAAATAGCGGTACCTCCTACAATGAGCAGTTCTTC. It encodes CASSLNSGTSYNEQFF. Using reference TRBV7-6 and TRBJ2-1 for the parts outside the CDR3, the full variable domain is GAGVSQSPRYKVTKRGQDVALRCDPISGHVSLYWYRQALGQGPEFLTYFNYEAQQDKSGLPNDRFSAERPEGSISTLTIQRTEQRDSAMYRCASSLNSGTSYNEQFFGPGTRLTVL.

V usage is TRBV5-1 and J usage is TRBJ1-2; D gene uncertain. Trimming left V 0 bases short and J 5 bases short, with 5 bases between. In germline, CDR1 is SGHRS, CDR2 YFSETQ. The CDR3 totals 12 residues. The CDR3 sequence: CASSLAGYGYTF. The CDR3 bases are TGCGCCAGCAGCTTGGCCGGATATGGCTACACCTTC.

This clone occurred once. This chain uses TRBV18 with TRBJ2-5; no reliable D call. The germline CDR1 and CDR2 sequences are KGHSH and LQKENI. The CDR3 has 11 amino acids. Trimming shortened V by 6 bases and J by 5 bases, and 7 bases separated the two germline ends. The CDR3 nucleotides read TGTGCCAGCTCGTCCGAGGAGACCCAGTACTTC. Protein sequence: CASSSEETQYF.

J is TRBJ1-4 and V is TRBV4-1; 10 nucleotides line up with TRBD1. After removal of 2 bases from V and 7 bases from J, the junction contained 10 bases not matched to a gene. The CDR3 runs to 17 residues. Germline CDR1 MGHRA, CDR2 YSYEKL. The chain's CDR3 is CASSQPRQGAKSEKLFF. The CDR3, as DNA: TGCGCCAGCAGCCAACCCAGACAGGGGGCTAAGAGTGAAAAACTGTTTTTT.

This clone was counted between two and nine times. This sequence joins TRBV19 and TRBJ1-4; TRBD1 aligns across 8 bases. The CDR3 has 18 amino acids. With V trimmed by 5 bases and J by 0 bases, 11 bases remained unmatched. Germline CDR1 LNHDA, CDR2 SQIVND (reference sequence). CDR3 nucleotides: TGTGCCAGTAGTTTACCAGGGGGCCTAGGTGCAACTAATGAAAAACTGTTTTTT. Protein: CASSLPGGLGATNEKLFF. Full variable domain (outside the CDR3, taken from reference TRBV19 and TRBJ1-4): DGGITQSPKYLFRKEGQNVTLSCEQNLNHDAMYWYRQDPGQGLRLIYYSQIVNDFQKGDIAEGYSVSREKKESFPLTVTSAQKNPTAFYLCASSLPGGLGATNEKLFFGSGTQLSVL.

V and J are TRBV7-2 and TRBJ2-1, with 10 bases that match TRBD1. The length of the CDR3 is 17 residues. V shed 5 bases, J shed 0 bases, and the junction held 7 bases outside the gene matches. The V gene's germline CDR1 is SGHTA and CDR2 FQGNSA. In nucleotides, the CDR3 is TGTGCCAGCAGCAGGGGACAGGGGACAATCTCCTACAATGAGCAGTTCTTC. It is translated as CASSRGQGTISYNEQFF. The full variable domain, in which reference TRBV7-2 and TRBJ2-1 provide the parts outside the CDR3, is GAGVSQSPSNKVTEKGKDVELRCDPISGHTALYWYRQSLGQGLEFLIYFQGNSAPDKSGLPSDRFSAERTGGSVSTLTIQRTQQEDSAVYLCASSRGQGTISYNEQFFGPGTRLTVL.

This clone was detected a few times. The V and J genes are TRBV2 and TRBJ1-2, with 7 bases that match TRBD1. V was pared by 6 bases and J by 4 bases, with 8 bases of the junction left unmatched. There are 14 residues in the CDR3. CDR1 is SNHLY and CDR2 is FYNNEI in the germline V gene. The CDR3 sequence: CASSPDRFGYGYTF. The DNA for the CDR3 is TGTGCCAGCAGCCCGGACAGGTTCGGCTATGGCTACACCTTC.

The chain links TRBV7-9 to TRBJ1-1, with 11 positions matching TRBD1. The CDR3 has 17 residues. V lost 5 bases to trimming and J lost 4 bases; unmatched junction nucleotides: 12. Germline CDR1 is SEHNR and CDR2 is FQNEAQ (reference sequence). The CDR3, as DNA: TGTGCCAGCAGCCTCCGGCGGACAGGGGGCGCCCCCACTGAAGCTTTCTTT. Encoded protein: CASSLRRTGGAPTEAFF.

The rearrangement links TRBV10-3 to TRBJ2-2, with 11 bases lining up with TRBD1. Germline V gene lookup returns CDR1 ENHRY and CDR2 SYGVKD. The CDR3 has 14 residues. J lost 6 bases, V lost 8 bases, and 5 bases had no gene match. CDR3 nucleotides: TGTGCCATCTGCCGGGACAGGGGGTCCGGGGAGCTGTTTTTT. This sequence encodes CAICRDRGSGELFF.

The chain combines TRBV27 with TRBJ1-4, with TRBD1 identical over 7 bases. The CDR3 runs 15 residues. Germline V gene lookup returns CDR1 MNHEY and CDR2 SMNVEV (reference sequence). V lost 6 bases and J lost 5; bases outside the gene matches: 9. As DNA, the CDR3 is TGTGCCAGCAGACTACTGGGACAGCAGAATGAAAAACTGTTTTTT. The encoded protein is CASRLLGQQNEKLFF.

This chain links TRBV10-3 with TRBJ1-2, with D possibly TRBD1 on 5 matching bases. From germline, CDR1 is ENHRY and CDR2 SYGVKD. The CDR3 consists of 16 residues. The germline V and J ends were trimmed by 2 bases and 3 bases, with 16 bases remaining between them. The CDR3 sequence: CAISEPQGRVDYGYTF. The CDR3 DNA sequence: TGTGCCATCAGTGAGCCTCAGGGTAGAGTTGACTATGGCTACACCTTC.

The rearrangement links TRBV7-2 to TRBJ1-1; TRBD1 is a possible D gene (5 bases). Germline CDR1 SGHTA, CDR2 FQGNSA. The CDR3 consists of 14 residues. V was clipped by 3 bases and J by 1 base, with 9 bases between them. In DNA form, the CDR3 reads TGTGCCAGCAGCTTCGCAAGGGGGAACACTGAAGCTTTCTTT. Translated, it gives CASSFARGNTEAFF.